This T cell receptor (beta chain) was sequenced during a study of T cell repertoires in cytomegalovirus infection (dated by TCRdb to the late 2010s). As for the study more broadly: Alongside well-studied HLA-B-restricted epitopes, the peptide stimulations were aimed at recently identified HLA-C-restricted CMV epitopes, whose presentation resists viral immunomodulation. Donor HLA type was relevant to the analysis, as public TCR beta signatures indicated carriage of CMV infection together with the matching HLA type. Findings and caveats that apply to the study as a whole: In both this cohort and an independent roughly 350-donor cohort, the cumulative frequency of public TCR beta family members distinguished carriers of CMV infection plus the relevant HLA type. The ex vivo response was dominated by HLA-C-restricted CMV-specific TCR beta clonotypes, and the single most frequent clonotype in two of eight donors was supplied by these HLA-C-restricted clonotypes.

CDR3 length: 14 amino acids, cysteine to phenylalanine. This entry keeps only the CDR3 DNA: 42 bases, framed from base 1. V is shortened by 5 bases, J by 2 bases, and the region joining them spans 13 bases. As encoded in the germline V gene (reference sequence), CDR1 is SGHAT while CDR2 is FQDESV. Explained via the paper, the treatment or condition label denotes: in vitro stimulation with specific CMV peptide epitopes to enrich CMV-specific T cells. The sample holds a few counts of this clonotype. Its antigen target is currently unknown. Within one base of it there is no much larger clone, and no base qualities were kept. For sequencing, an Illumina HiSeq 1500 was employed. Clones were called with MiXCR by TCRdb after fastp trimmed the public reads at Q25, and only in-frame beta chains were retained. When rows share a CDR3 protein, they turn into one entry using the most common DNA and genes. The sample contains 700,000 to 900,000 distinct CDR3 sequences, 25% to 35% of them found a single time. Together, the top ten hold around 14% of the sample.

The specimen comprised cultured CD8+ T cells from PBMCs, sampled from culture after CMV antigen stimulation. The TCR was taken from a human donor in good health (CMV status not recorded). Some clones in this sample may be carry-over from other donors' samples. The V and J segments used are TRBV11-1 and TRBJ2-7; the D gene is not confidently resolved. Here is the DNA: TGTGCCAGCAGCCCTGAGTGGCATACCTACGAGCAGTACTTC. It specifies CASSPEWHTYEQYF.